This entry is about one T cell receptor beta chain. Antigen unknown. One end of the junction varies from germline; a read error may be responsible. The second PCR ran about 6 to 12 cycles with a sample-barcoded 5' primer and J-beta primers. Every sample returned 2.5 million or more CDR3-containing paired-end reads. TCRdb re-called the 5' RACE reads with MiXCR, one entry per CDR3 protein. The table lists about 1.1 million distinct CDR3 sequences, about two fifths of them singletons. The source of the sample is a study of blood T cells in healthy people across ages. The study, taken as a whole, reports: TCR beta diversity per million T cells fell roughly linearly with age. Reliance upon unsorted PBMCs precluded definitive naive versus antigen-experienced comparison.

The CDR3 is made up of 12 amino acids. Germline values: CDR1 SGHTA, CDR2 FQGNSA. The J gene is TRBJ1-4, the V gene TRBV7-2; no definite D call. This receptor was taken from a man aged 18-30 years in good health. The specimen was blood. The CDR3 sequence is CARSLEGEKLFF. In DNA, the CDR3 is TGTGCCCGCAGCTTAGAAGGCGAAAAACTGTTTTTT.